This entry describes one T cell receptor (beta chain). The record originates from a study of blood T cell repertoires in COVID-19. In the study overall: COVID-19 samples collected from the United States, Italy and Spain covered acute and convalescent phases.

Original analysis: Estimation of nucleated cell counts relied on the amplification of reference gene primers. Only in-frame clones appear in the TCRdb table, and some are missing; sequencing was by immunoSEQ multiplex PCR. The D gene and trimming were derived from the DNA, and the V and J assignments and clone size from that table. The sample has around 51,000 clones, less than 95% seen once. V shed 6 bases and J shed 9 bases, with 18 bases lying between them. There are 14 residues in the CDR3. Germline V CDR1 and CDR2: MNHEY, SMNVEV (reference sequence). Sequenced material: peripheral blood. V and J are TRBV27 and TRBJ1-3; D call uncertain. This TCR was recovered from a man between 70 and 80 years old with acute or convalescent COVID-19. The CDR3 spells CASRSAGALSTIYF. The CDR3 DNA is TGTGCCAGCAGGTCCGCCGGAGCACTTTCCACCATATATTTT.